Listed below are T cell receptor beta chains from one sample, sequenced in a study of technical replicates of blood from a handful of donors. Only in-frame clones appear in the TCRdb table, and some are missing; sequencing was by immunoSEQ multiplex PCR. The sample contains tens of thousands of clones, almost 96% of which appear only once. The sequenced sample was T cells isolated from PBMCs. These receptor sequences come from a human donor in good health. CDR3s include the opening cysteine and the closing phenylalanine or tryptophan. D genes are given only for firm matches. The size of a clone is reported for some rows only, either as once, few or many, or as a class for expanded clones.

CDR3aa: CATSRRGGSLGEQFF
CDR3nt: TGTGCCACCAGCAGGAGGGGCGGGAGTCTAGGTGAGCAGTTCTTC
d_gene: TRBD2
j_gene: TRBJ2-1
v_gene: TRBV15
len: 15
abundance: few

CDR3aa: CASSQTGDSSGYTF
CDR3nt: TGTGCCAGCAGCCAAACAGGAGATTCCTCTGGCTACACCTTC
d_gene: -
j_gene: TRBJ1-2
v_gene: TRBV9
len: 14
abundance: -

CDR3aa: CASSLGETGTYEQYF
CDR3nt: TGTGCCAGCAGTTTAGGCGAGACAGGGACCTACGAGCAGTACTTC
d_gene: TRBD1
j_gene: TRBJ2-7
v_gene: TRBV28
len: 15
abundance: -

CDR3aa: CASSLTGGRQPQHF
CDR3nt: TGTGCCAGCTCACTCACAGGGGGCAGACAGCCCCAGCATTTT
d_gene: TRBD1
j_gene: TRBJ1-5
v_gene: TRBV18
len: 14
abundance: -

CDR3aa: CASSRGQMNTEAFF
CDR3nt: TGTGCCAGCAGTCGGGGACAGATGAACACTGAAGCTTTCTTT
d_gene: TRBD1
j_gene: TRBJ1-1
v_gene: TRBV6-5
len: 14
abundance: -

CDR3aa: CASSVIAGGSYEQYF
CDR3nt: TGTGCCAGCAGCGTTATAGCGGGAGGGAGCTACGAGCAGTACTTC
d_gene: TRBD2
j_gene: TRBJ2-7
v_gene: TRBV5-4
len: 15
abundance: once

CDR3aa: CAASDRVSDEQYF
CDR3nt: TGTGCCGCGTCAGACAGGGTAAGCGACGAGCAGTACTTC
d_gene: TRBD1
j_gene: TRBJ2-7
v_gene: TRBV27
len: 13
abundance: -

CDR3aa: CASSTERARNTEAFF
CDR3nt: TGTGCCAGCAGTACGGAGAGGGCGAGGAACACTGAAGCTTTCTTT
d_gene: -
j_gene: TRBJ1-1
v_gene: TRBV2
len: 15
abundance: -

CDR3aa: CASSLVRAPDIQYF
CDR3nt: TGTGCCAGCAGCTTAGTCAGGGCGCCGGACATTCAGTACTTC
d_gene: -
j_gene: TRBJ2-4
v_gene: TRBV7-2
len: 14
abundance: -

CDR3aa: CSVEDWVQGSGTDTQYF
CDR3nt: TGCAGCGTTGAAGATTGGGTACAGGGGTCCGGCACAGATACGCAGTATTTT
d_gene: TRBD1
j_gene: TRBJ2-3
v_gene: TRBV29-1
len: 17
abundance: -

CDR3aa: CASSYSRDSTPYEQYF
CDR3nt: TGTGCCAGCAGTTACTCGAGGGACTCCACTCCCTACGAGCAGTACTTC
d_gene: -
j_gene: TRBJ2-7
v_gene: TRBV6-6
len: 16
abundance: -

CDR3aa: CASSRTEASYNEQFF
CDR3nt: TGTGCCAGCAGCAGAACAGAAGCCTCCTACAATGAGCAGTTCTTC
d_gene: -
j_gene: TRBJ2-1
v_gene: TRBV6-6
len: 15
abundance: -

CDR3aa: CATSTDRPNQPQHF
CDR3nt: TGTGCCACCAGCACAGACCGTCCCAATCAGCCCCAGCATTTT
d_gene: -
j_gene: TRBJ1-5
v_gene: TRBV15
len: 14
abundance: -

CDR3aa: CASSWTDSNTEAFF
CDR3nt: TGTGCCAGCTCCTGGACAGACTCGAACACTGAAGCTTTCTTT
d_gene: -
j_gene: TRBJ1-1
v_gene: TRBV27
len: 14
abundance: -

CDR3aa: CASRDNGQLYEQYF
CDR3nt: TGTGCCAGCAGGGACAATGGACAGCTCTACGAGCAGTACTTC
d_gene: -
j_gene: TRBJ2-7
v_gene: TRBV14
len: 14
abundance: -

CDR3aa: CASSATTGNGNTIYF
CDR3nt: TGTGCCAGCAGCGCAACGACAGGGAATGGAAACACCATATATTTT
d_gene: TRBD1
j_gene: TRBJ1-3
v_gene: TRBV9
len: 15
abundance: -

CDR3aa: CASSIGASNQPQHF
CDR3nt: TGTGCCAGTAGTATAGGGGCTAGCAATCAGCCCCAGCATTTT
d_gene: -
j_gene: TRBJ1-5
v_gene: TRBV19
len: 14
abundance: -

CDR3aa: CASSLYSMTVRGEKLFF
CDR3nt: TGTGCCAGCAGCTTATATTCGATGACAGTAAGAGGTGAAAAACTGTTTTTT
d_gene: -
j_gene: TRBJ1-4
v_gene: TRBV7-8
len: 17
abundance: -

CDR3aa: CASSSVEEETEAFF
CDR3nt: TGTGCCAGCAGTTCCGTGGAGGAGGAGACTGAAGCTTTCTTT
d_gene: -
j_gene: TRBJ1-1
v_gene: TRBV28
len: 14
abundance: -

CDR3aa: CASTGQGYNEQFF
CDR3nt: TGTGCCAGCACGGGACAGGGTTACAATGAGCAGTTCTTC
d_gene: TRBD1
j_gene: TRBJ2-1
v_gene: TRBV7-9
len: 13
abundance: -

CDR3aa: CASSLALASSSYEQYF
CDR3nt: TGTGCCAGCAGCTTAGCGCTCGCGTCTAGCTCCTACGAGCAGTACTTC
d_gene: -
j_gene: TRBJ2-7
v_gene: TRBV7-9
len: 16
abundance: -

CDR3aa: CASSWVLAEGGEQYF
CDR3nt: TGTGCCAGCAGCTGGGTCCTAGCGGAGGGGGGGGAGCAGTACTTC
d_gene: -
j_gene: TRBJ2-7
v_gene: TRBV7-2
len: 15
abundance: -

CDR3aa: CASSEIEQVGGYTF
CDR3nt: TGTGCCAGCAGTGAGATAGAGCAGGTTGGAGGCTACACCTTC
d_gene: -
j_gene: TRBJ1-2
v_gene: TRBV2
len: 14
abundance: -

CDR3aa: CASSLGTGYEQYF
CDR3nt: TGCGCCAGCAGCTTGGGAACGGGTTACGAGCAGTACTTC
d_gene: -
j_gene: TRBJ2-7
v_gene: TRBV5-1
len: 13
abundance: -